The rows below give T cell receptor beta chains drawn from one sample of a study of graft-versus-host responses after intestinal transplantation. The data were produced by immunoSEQ multiplex PCR, yet TCRdb's version contains in-frame clones alone and is incomplete. The table includes some 77,000 clones, over 80% detected once. The sample in question was PBMCs, obtained 98 days after intestinal transplantation. Source of these receptors: a human patient who received an intestinal transplant, so some T cells may come from the graft donor. CDR3s include the opening cysteine and the closing phenylalanine or tryptophan. D genes are given only for firm matches. Clone size is shown for a subset of rows, as once, few, many or a class of expanded clone.

V	J	size	D	CDR3	DNA
TRBV6-1	TRBJ1-2	.	.	CASSEESRLGGYTF	TGTGCCAGCAGTGAAGAGTCGAGGTTGGGGGGCTACACCTTC
TRBV4-1	TRBJ1-2	.	.	CASSHTYRGPIYGYTF	TGCGCCAGCAGCCATACGTATCGGGGGCCCATCTATGGCTACACCTTC
TRBV9	TRBJ2-1	.	.	CASSVADSYNEQFF	TGTGCCAGCAGCGTAGCGGATTCCTACAATGAGCAGTTCTTC
TRBV7-9	TRBJ1-1	once	.	CASSGNTEAFF	TGTGCCAGCAGCGGGAACACTGAAGCTTTCTTT
TRBV7-3	TRBJ2-1	once	.	CASSLQDKQYNEQFF	TGTGCCAGCAGCTTACAGGACAAGCAATACAATGAGCAGTTCTTC
TRBV15	TRBJ1-1	.	TRBD1	CATSVGQAPTEAFF	TGTGCCACCAGCGTGGGACAGGCCCCAACTGAAGCTTTCTTT
TRBV2	TRBJ2-1	once	.	CASSESTDSSYNEQFF	TGTGCCAGCAGTGAATCAACGGACAGCTCCTACAATGAGCAGTTCTTC
TRBV11-2	TRBJ1-3	.	TRBD1	CASSSTGGSSGNTIYF	TGTGCCAGCAGCTCCACAGGGGGCAGCTCTGGAAACACCATATATTTT
TRBV4-1	TRBJ2-5	.	.	CASSQSAELLETQYF	TGCGCCAGCAGCCAAAGCGCTGAACTATTAGAGACCCAGTACTTC
TRBV27	TRBJ2-7	once	.	CASSFRAYSSYEQYF	TGTGCCAGCAGTTTTAGGGCCTACTCCTCCTACGAGCAGTACTTC
TRBV15	TRBJ2-7	.	.	CATSRGSQPYEQYF	TGTGCCACCAGCAGAGGCTCCCAACCCTACGAGCAGTACTTC
TRBV6-1	TRBJ2-4	.	.	CASSTGPIQYF	TGTGCCAGCAGTACAGGGCCCATTCAGTACTTC
TRBV6-1	TRBJ2-5	.	.	CASSELGTQYF	TGTGCCAGCAGTGAACTGGGGACCCAGTACTTC
TRBV6-1	TRBJ2-7	.	.	CASRGSVYEQYF	TGTGCCAGCAGAGGGAGTGTGTACGAGCAGTACTTC
TRBV5-1	TRBJ1-1	.	TRBD1	CASTLRQGAGTEAFF	TGCGCCAGCACTTTACGACAGGGGGCAGGCACTGAAGCTTTCTTT
TRBV7-9	TRBJ2-5	.	.	CASSLAREIETQYF	TGTGCCAGCAGCTTAGCGAGGGAGATAGAGACCCAGTACTTC
TRBV19	TRBJ1-1	.	.	CASSIGGNTEAFF	TGTGCCAGTAGTATAGGCGGGAACACTGAAGCTTTCTTT
TRBV28	TRBJ2-1	.	.	CASSFPGYNEQFF	TGTGCCAGCAGTTTCCCGGGGTACAATGAGCAGTTCTTC
TRBV28	TRBJ2-7	.	TRBD2	CAITRLAGVDEQYF	TGTGCCATCACCCGACTAGCGGGAGTCGATGAGCAGTACTTC
TRBV23-1	TRBJ1-5	.	.	CASTPQHF	TGCGCCAGCACCCCGCAGCATTTT
TRBV29-1	TRBJ2-7	once	.	CSARGGDYEQYF	TGCAGCGCCCGAGGGGGGGACTACGAGCAGTACTTC
TRBV28	TRBJ2-7	.	.	CASREPLTYEQYF	TGTGCCAGCAGGGAGCCACTGACTTACGAGCAGTACTTC
TRBV27	TRBJ2-5	.	.	CASSSFPPGGHETQYF	TGTGCCAGCAGTTCCTTCCCTCCCGGGGGTCATGAGACCCAGTACTTC
TRBV6-6	TRBJ2-3	.	.	CASSYRGTLTDTQYF	TGTGCCAGCAGTTACCGCGGGACCCTAACAGATACGCAGTATTTT
TRBV15	TRBJ1-1	few	TRBD1	CATSRVAGGMGEAFF	TGTGCCACCAGCAGGGTGGCAGGGGGCATGGGTGAAGCTTTCTTT
TRBV10-3	TRBJ1-1	.	.	CAISEVEGTEAFF	TGTGCCATCAGTGAGGTGGAGGGCACTGAAGCTTTCTTT
TRBV6-6	TRBJ2-7	.	.	CASSQPSWDF	TGTGCCAGCAGTCAGCCCTCCTGGGACTTC
TRBV27	TRBJ2-3	few	TRBD2	CASSLNGGGTDTQYF	TGTGCCAGCAGTTTAAACGGGGGGGGGACAGATACGCAGTATTTT
TRBV28	TRBJ1-5	.	.	CASSLSGSNQPQHF	TGTGCCAGCAGTCTCAGTGGTTCAAATCAGCCCCAGCATTTT
TRBV5-1	TRBJ1-2	.	.	CASSFSDRYGYTF	TGCGCCAGCAGCTTTTCGGACAGATATGGCTACACCTTC
TRBV10-3	TRBJ2-6	.	.	CAISKGGGQGPSGANVLTF	TGTGCCATCAGTAAAGGGGGGGGGCAGGGCCCTTCTGGGGCCAACGTCCTGACTTTC
TRBV6-4	TRBJ1-1	.	.	CASRELIHTEAFF	TGTGCCAGCAGGGAATTGATACACACTGAAGCTTTCTTT
TRBV25-1	TRBJ1-2	.	TRBD1	CASSETGGAYGYTF	TGTGCCAGCAGTGAGACAGGGGGGGCATATGGCTACACCTTC
TRBV27	TRBJ2-1	.	TRBD2	CASSLDRTSGARAYNEQFF	TGTGCCAGCAGTTTGGATAGGACTAGCGGGGCCAGGGCCTACAATGAGCAGTTCTTC
TRBV6-1	TRBJ1-5	.	.	CASSGTAVSNQPQHF	TGTGCCAGCAGTGGGACGGCAGTCAGCAATCAGCCCCAGCATTTT
TRBV6-6	TRBJ1-5	.	.	CASSSLEPQHF	TGTGCCAGCAGTAGCTTGGAGCCCCAGCATTTT
TRBV29-1	TRBJ1-2	.	.	CSVLYGEPYGYTF	TGCAGCGTTCTCTATGGGGAACCCTATGGCTACACCTTC
TRBV6-1	TRBJ1-5	.	.	CASGGSGGQPQHF	TGTGCCAGTGGAGGGTCCGGGGGACAGCCCCAGCATTTT
TRBV7-9	TRBJ2-3	.	.	CASSLALGADTQYF	TGTGCCAGCAGCTTAGCGCTGGGGGCAGATACGCAGTATTTT
TRBV7-6	TRBJ2-1	.	TRBD2	CASSLTSSSGGPEQFF	TGTGCCAGCAGCTTAACGTCGAGTAGCGGGGGGCCGGAGCAGTTCTTC
TRBV6-5	TRBJ2-7	.	.	CASSPFGAGRYEQYF	TGTGCCAGCAGTCCTTTCGGGGCAGGGAGATACGAGCAGTACTTC
TRBV4-2	TRBJ1-2	.	.	CASSHPGAPYGYTF	TGTGCCAGCAGCCACCCCGGGGCCCCTTATGGCTACACCTTC
TRBV18	TRBJ2-7	.	TRBD1	CASSASSTGVSYEQYF	TGTGCCAGCTCAGCCTCCTCCACAGGGGTCTCCTACGAGCAGTACTTC
TRBV4-1	TRBJ2-3	.	TRBD2	CASSQVFGLARQPDTQYF	TGCGCCAGCAGCCAAGTCTTCGGACTAGCGCGGCAACCAGATACGCAGTATTTT
TRBV6-1	TRBJ2-3	.	.	CASTAVRDTQYF	TGTGCCAGCACAGCTGTTCGGGATACGCAGTATTTT
TRBV5-1	TRBJ2-7	.	TRBD1	CASSLRDRGVNEQYF	TGCGCCAGCAGCTTGAGGGACAGGGGAGTCAACGAGCAGTACTTC
TRBV5-4	TRBJ2-7	.	.	CASSSGLLSYEQYF	TGTGCCAGCAGCTCGGGACTCCTTTCCTACGAGCAGTACTTC
TRBV6-1	TRBJ1-3	once	.	CASSVGNPLGNTIYF	TGTGCCAGCAGTGTCGGGAACCCGCTTGGAAACACCATATATTTT
TRBV28	TRBJ1-5	.	TRBD1	CASSPDRGHSNQPQHF	TGTGCCAGCAGCCCCGACAGGGGGCATAGCAATCAGCCCCAGCATTTT
TRBV25-1	TRBJ2-3	once	.	CASSPGQRLADTQYF	TGTGCCAGCTCCCCCGGACAGAGATTAGCAGATACGCAGTATTTT
TRBV28	TRBJ2-4	.	.	CASKRQGVGGIGAKNIQYF	TGTGCCAGCAAACGTCAGGGGGTTGGGGGGATCGGAGCCAAAAACATTCAGTACTTC
TRBV19	TRBJ2-3	.	.	CASRGVKTDTQYF	TGTGCCAGTAGGGGTGTTAAAACAGATACGCAGTATTTT
TRBV7-2	TRBJ2-5	.	.	CASSLALRGKETQYF	TGTGCCAGCAGCTTAGCCCTAAGGGGAAAGGAGACCCAGTACTTC
TRBV10-1	TRBJ2-5	.	TRBD2	CASSPIAGETQYF	TGCGCCAGCAGCCCTATAGCGGGAGAGACCCAGTACTTC
TRBV6-1	TRBJ1-3	.	.	CASSDAAGNTIYF	TGTGCCAGCAGTGATGCAGCTGGAAACACCATATATTTT
TRBV2	TRBJ2-7	.	TRBD1	CASSGDRGSYEQYF	TGTGCCAGCAGTGGGGACAGGGGTTCCTACGAGCAGTACTTC
TRBV6-1	TRBJ2-5	.	.	CATLEWGGETQYF	TGTGCCACCCTGGAGTGGGGAGGAGAGACCCAGTACTTC